Listed below are T cell receptor beta chains from one sample, sequenced in a study of blood T cells in healthy people across ages. TCRdb used MiXCR to reprocess the 5' RACE reads, holding one entry per CDR3 protein. The repertoire holds nearly 800,000 distinct CDR3 sequences, more than 55% seen once, with 20% to 30% in the top ten. Sequencing used blood. The source is a man aged 35 to 55 in good health. Each CDR3 is given with its conserved first and last residue. The D gene is left open where the match is weak. Clone size is given for some rows only: seen once, a few or many times, or a class if the clone is expanded.

D gene: NA
clone size: once
V gene: TRBV10-2
J gene: TRBJ2-3
CDR3 DNA: TGCGCCAGCAGTGATTTTCTTGGGGCGGTAGGTGCAGATACGCAGTATTTT
CDR3 protein: CASSDFLGAVGADTQYF

D gene: TRBD1
clone size: few
V gene: TRBV20-1
J gene: TRBJ2-3
CDR3 DNA: TGCAGTGCTTCCCAAATTGGGACAGGGATAACAGATACGCAGTATTTT
CDR3 protein: CSASQIGTGITDTQYF

D gene: TRBD2
clone size: few
V gene: TRBV24-1
J gene: TRBJ2-3
CDR3 DNA: TGTGCCACCAGTGGTGGGACTAGCGGAAGCACAGATACGCAGTATTTT
CDR3 protein: CATSGGTSGSTDTQYF

D gene: TRBD2
clone size: NA
V gene: TRBV11-2
J gene: TRBJ2-3
CDR3 DNA: TGTGCCAGCAGCTTAGATCGGACTAGCGGACGCACAGATACGCAGTATTTT
CDR3 protein: CASSLDRTSGRTDTQYF

D gene: TRBD1
clone size: NA
V gene: TRBV29-1
J gene: TRBJ1-2
CDR3 DNA: TGCAGCGTTGGAGGACAGGGTCATGGCTACACCTTC
CDR3 protein: CSVGGQGHGYTF

D gene: TRBD1
clone size: NA
V gene: TRBV7-9
J gene: TRBJ1-2
CDR3 DNA: TGTGCCAGCAGCTCCTCCTCCGAGACAGGGGACTATGGCTACACCTTC
CDR3 protein: CASSSSSETGDYGYTF

D gene: NA
clone size: NA
V gene: TRBV28
J gene: TRBJ2-7
CDR3 DNA: TGTGCCAGCAGTTTATTGTATGGGGGTAACGACGAGCAGTACTTC
CDR3 protein: CASSLLYGGNDEQYF

D gene: NA
clone size: NA
V gene: TRBV5-1
J gene: TRBJ2-2
CDR3 DNA: TGCGCCAGCAGCTTGGGCTCCAACACCGGGGAGCTGTTTTTT
CDR3 protein: CASSLGSNTGELFF

D gene: NA
clone size: NA
V gene: TRBV7-6
J gene: TRBJ2-6
CDR3 DNA: TGTGCCAGCAGCTTAGGCCGCCGGACGGAGCCTTCTGGGGCCAACGTCCTGACTTTC
CDR3 protein: CASSLGRRTEPSGANVLTF

D gene: TRBD2
clone size: few
V gene: TRBV20-1
J gene: TRBJ2-7
CDR3 DNA: TGCAGTGCTAGAGACCCACTAGCGGGAGACTCCTACGAGCAGTACTTC
CDR3 protein: CSARDPLAGDSYEQYF

D gene: NA
clone size: many
V gene: TRBV7-3
J gene: TRBJ2-3
CDR3 DNA: TGTGCCAGCAGCCCGCGATCCCGCACAGATACGCAGTATTTT
CDR3 protein: CASSPRSRTDTQYF

D gene: NA
clone size: few
V gene: TRBV28
J gene: TRBJ2-5
CDR3 DNA: TGTGCCAGCAGTTTGAGGGCTAGCCCAGAGACCCAGTACTTC
CDR3 protein: CASSLRASPETQYF

D gene: TRBD1
clone size: NA
V gene: TRBV5-5
J gene: TRBJ2-7
CDR3 DNA: TGTGCCAGCAGCTATACAGGGGGTTCGGACTACGAGCAGTACTTC
CDR3 protein: CASSYTGGSDYEQYF

D gene: NA
clone size: NA
V gene: TRBV4-3
J gene: TRBJ1-2
CDR3 DNA: TGCGCCAGCAGCCCAGCGGGGGCTGTTGGCGGCTACACCTTC
CDR3 protein: CASSPAGAVGGYTF

D gene: TRBD1
clone size: NA
V gene: TRBV27
J gene: TRBJ2-7
CDR3 DNA: TGTGCCAGCAGTTTATCGACGGGGGACAGGGTTGCCTACGAGCAGTACTTC
CDR3 protein: CASSLSTGDRVAYEQYF

D gene: TRBD1
clone size: NA
V gene: TRBV29-1
J gene: TRBJ2-3
CDR3 DNA: TGCAGCTCCGGGACAGGGGTCCGCACAGATACGCAGTATTTT
CDR3 protein: CSSGTGVRTDTQYF

D gene: NA
clone size: many
V gene: TRBV20-1
J gene: TRBJ2-7
CDR3 DNA: TGCAGTGCCCAAAGGGGATCCTACGAGCAGTACTTC
CDR3 protein: CSAQRGSYEQYF

D gene: TRBD1
clone size: NA
V gene: TRBV12-3/TRBV12-4
J gene: TRBJ1-6
CDR3 DNA: TGTGCCAGCAGTTTGATGGGACAGGATAATTCACCCCTCCACTTT
CDR3 protein: CASSLMGQDNSPLHF

D gene: NA
clone size: few
V gene: TRBV3-1
J gene: TRBJ1-2
CDR3 DNA: TGTGCCAGTAGCCACCTTCTGAGGGGGGGCAGTGGCTACACCTTC
CDR3 protein: CASSHLLRGGSGYTF

D gene: NA
clone size: NA
V gene: TRBV4-3
J gene: TRBJ2-7
CDR3 DNA: TGCGCCAGCAGCCAAGCTCTGGGAAGCTCCTACGAGCAGTACTTC
CDR3 protein: CASSQALGSSYEQYF

D gene: NA
clone size: NA
V gene: TRBV7-3
J gene: TRBJ1-1
CDR3 DNA: TGTGCCAGCAGCGACTTACAGGGTGTCCGGACTGAAGCTTTCTTT
CDR3 protein: CASSDLQGVRTEAFF

D gene: NA
clone size: NA
V gene: TRBV12-3/TRBV12-4
J gene: TRBJ2-7
CDR3 DNA: TGTGCCAGCTCAGAGGCAGGGAGTCGGCATGAGCAGTACTTC
CDR3 protein: CASSEAGSRHEQYF

D gene: NA
clone size: NA
V gene: TRBV14
J gene: TRBJ2-7
CDR3 DNA: TGTGCCAGCAGCTCCAACCACGAGCAGTACTTC
CDR3 protein: CASSSNHEQYF

D gene: NA
clone size: few
V gene: TRBV12-3/TRBV12-4
J gene: TRBJ1-6
CDR3 DNA: TGTGCCAGCAGTTTAAAGGCTACTTCACCCCTCCACTTT
CDR3 protein: CASSLKATSPLHF

D gene: NA
clone size: NA
V gene: TRBV3-1
J gene: TRBJ2-3
CDR3 DNA: TGTGCCAGCAGTCGGTTTCGCGGGACGCAGTATTTT
CDR3 protein: CASSRFRGTQYF

D gene: NA
clone size: NA
V gene: TRBV12-3/TRBV12-4
J gene: TRBJ2-5
CDR3 DNA: TGTGCCAGCAGTAGTTCCGGGACCGGCCAAGAGACCCAGTACTTC
CDR3 protein: CASSSSGTGQETQYF

D gene: NA
clone size: NA
V gene: TRBV6-5
J gene: TRBJ2-3
CDR3 DNA: TGTGCCAGCAGGAGGACAGCCTGGGCAGATACGCAGTATTTT
CDR3 protein: CASRRTAWADTQYF

D gene: TRBD1
clone size: NA
V gene: TRBV12-3/TRBV12-4
J gene: TRBJ1-6
CDR3 DNA: TGTGCCAGCAGTTTAGCAGGGGGCTCGAATTCACCCCTCCACTTT
CDR3 protein: CASSLAGGSNSPLHF

D gene: NA
clone size: few
V gene: TRBV24-1
J gene: TRBJ2-5
CDR3 DNA: TGTGCCACCAGTGATTGGACCGTTGGGACCCAGTACTTC
CDR3 protein: CATSDWTVGTQYF

D gene: NA
clone size: NA
V gene: TRBV25-1
J gene: TRBJ2-5
CDR3 DNA: TGTGCCAGCAGTGAAGGGAACCAGGGTATCGGTGAGACCCAGTACTTC
CDR3 protein: CASSEGNQGIGETQYF

D gene: NA
clone size: NA
V gene: TRBV10-3
J gene: TRBJ2-1
CDR3 DNA: TGTGCCATCACGGCTACCGGGTACAATGAGCAGTTCTTC
CDR3 protein: CAITATGYNEQFF

D gene: NA
clone size: NA
V gene: TRBV6-1
J gene: TRBJ2-3
CDR3 DNA: TGTGCCAGCAGTGAACGGTCCGGGGGTGCAGATACGCAGTATTTT
CDR3 protein: CASSERSGGADTQYF

D gene: TRBD1
clone size: few
V gene: TRBV2
J gene: TRBJ2-7
CDR3 DNA: TGTGCCAGCAGTCGACAGGGAGAAAACTACGAGCAGTACTTC
CDR3 protein: CASSRQGENYEQYF

D gene: TRBD2
clone size: few
V gene: TRBV27
J gene: TRBJ2-5
CDR3 DNA: TGTGCCAGCAGTGTGACTAGCGGACACCAAGAGACCCAGTACTTC
CDR3 protein: CASSVTSGHQETQYF

D gene: TRBD2
clone size: few
V gene: TRBV5-8
J gene: TRBJ2-3
CDR3 DNA: TGTGCCACCATGCGGGAGCGGACAGATACGCAGTATTTT
CDR3 protein: CATMRERTDTQYF

D gene: NA
clone size: many
V gene: TRBV4-2
J gene: TRBJ1-2
CDR3 DNA: TGTGCCAGCAGCCAGAGGGACATCCGCTATGGCTACACCTTC
CDR3 protein: CASSQRDIRYGYTF

D gene: TRBD2
clone size: NA
V gene: TRBV25-1
J gene: TRBJ2-1
CDR3 DNA: TGTGCCAGCACCGATCGACTAGCGGGAGCGGGTGGGGAGCAGTTCTTC
CDR3 protein: CASTDRLAGAGGEQFF

D gene: NA
clone size: NA
V gene: TRBV5-1
J gene: TRBJ1-5
CDR3 DNA: TGCGCCAGCAGCTTTGTCCAGGGGAATCAGCCCCAGCATTTT
CDR3 protein: CASSFVQGNQPQHF